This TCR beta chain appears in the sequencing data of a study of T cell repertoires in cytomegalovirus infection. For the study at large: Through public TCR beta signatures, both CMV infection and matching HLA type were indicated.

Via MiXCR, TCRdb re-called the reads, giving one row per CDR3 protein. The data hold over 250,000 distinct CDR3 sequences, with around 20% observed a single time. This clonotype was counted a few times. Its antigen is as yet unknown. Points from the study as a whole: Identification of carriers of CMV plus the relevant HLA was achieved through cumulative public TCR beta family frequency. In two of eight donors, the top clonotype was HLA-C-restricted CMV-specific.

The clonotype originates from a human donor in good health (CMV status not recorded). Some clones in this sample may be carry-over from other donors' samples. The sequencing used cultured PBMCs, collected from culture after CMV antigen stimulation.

The CDR3 DNA follows: TGCGCCAGCAGTACCGGGACTAGCGGGACAGGTGAGCAGTTCTTC. Protein product: CASSTGTSGTGEQFF. The J gene is TRBJ2-1, the V gene TRBV10-2, with 13 nucleotides matching TRBD2. Unmatched junction bases numbered 7, after V lost 5 bases and J lost 9 bases. The CDR3 extends over 15 amino acids. Germline V gene lookup returns CDR1 WSHSY and CDR2 SAAADI.